This entry is about one TCR beta chain. The data belong to a study of blood T cell repertoires in COVID-19. The wider study: Material from acute and convalescent COVID-19 was sourced from the United States, Italy and Spain. PBMCs, B-cell-depleted T cells, or T cells provided the cDNA or gDNA that made up the material.

Deletions cut 2 bases from V and 8 bases from J, with 9 bases between. The CDR3 loop spans 13 amino acids. The germline V gene encodes CDR1 LGHDT and CDR2 YNNKEL (reference sequence). Study processing details: Amplified reference gene primers provided the basis for estimating nucleated cell counts. Profiling relied on immunoSEQ multiplex PCR, and the TCRdb table lists in-frame clones only, not all of them. V, J and clone size are taken as reported in that table, and D and trimming were inferred from the DNA itself. The profile covers roughly 130,000 clones, with almost 85% appearing a single time and roughly an eighth taken by the ten largest.

This TCR was sampled from a woman under 40 who had recovered from COVID-19. The chain employs TRBV3-1 (or the pseudogene TRBV3-2) and TRBJ1-4; D might be TRBD1 (5 bases). The sequencing input was peripheral blood. CDR3 nucleotides: TGTGCCAGCAGCCAAAGGGGAGGAGAAAAACTGTTTTTT. Protein: CASSQRGGEKLFF.